The present entry profiles one TCR beta chain with its context. The data derive from a study of monozygotic twins with inflammatory bowel disease. The CDR3 contains 16 residues. From germline, CDR1 is SGHDT and CDR2 YYEEEE. TCRdb derives one entry per CDR3 protein from the 5' RACE reads, leaving out DNA. This repertoire includes 300,000 to 400,000 distinct CDR3 sequences. This clonotype was obtained from a human donor with ulcerative colitis or Crohn's disease, or a healthy co-twin of an affected twin (not recorded which). Sequenced sample: blood. The rearrangement joins TRBV5-6 to TRBJ2-1; the D call from TCRdb, TRBD1, cannot be confirmed without DNA. CDR3 amino acids: CASSLEQGPGYNEQFF.